A selection of T cell receptor beta chains follows, all from one sample in a study of blood T cells in healthy people across ages. TCRdb reanalysed the 5' RACE reads using MiXCR and keeps one entry per CDR3 protein. The repertoire includes about 1.6 million distinct CDR3 sequences, about 35% of them detected once, and 11% sits in the top ten. Sequenced input: blood. These receptors all come from a woman in her twenties or thirties in good health. Both conserved end residues are part of each CDR3. Each record gives: J gene, V gene, CDR3 protein.

TRBJ1-1	TRBV6-2/TRBV6-3	CASSYPGRMNTEAFF
TRBJ2-3	TRBV20-1	CSARDLGQGPTLEYF
TRBJ2-7	TRBV27	CASAFLLAGSYEQYF
TRBJ2-3	TRBV29-1	CSVEVSTDTQYF
TRBJ2-4	TRBV30	CAWSVGLPAKNIQYF
TRBJ1-1	TRBV27	CASSTGTNTEAFF
TRBJ1-4	TRBV28	CASSLGETNEKLFF
TRBJ2-1	TRBV7-2	CASSLEQGPNEQFF
TRBJ1-4	TRBV7-9	CASSLDIGTGGATPLEKLFF
TRBJ1-5	TRBV2	CASSRQGGPQHF
TRBJ2-5	TRBV20-1	CSARDVSRLGETQYF
TRBJ1-4	TRBV7-8	CASSLVGKLFF
TRBJ2-3	TRBV10-2	CASTPRSGLGSTDTQYF
TRBJ2-5	TRBV6-1	CASSVERGQETQYF
TRBJ2-7	TRBV9	CASSPREGGGSYEQYF
TRBJ1-1	TRBV6-1	CASSPGHGYTEAFF
TRBJ2-5	TRBV6-1	CASSEARSEQYF
TRBJ2-7	TRBV18	CASSPRRDRAYEQYF
TRBJ2-7	TRBV20-1	CSARDRRGTSGYEQYF
TRBJ2-5	TRBV7-9	CASSPGPNPQYF
TRBJ1-5	TRBV5-5	CASSSQPGPRFSNQPQHF
TRBJ2-7	TRBV5-1	CASSSPNSCEQYF
TRBJ2-1	TRBV4-1	CASSDGGSYNEQFF
TRBJ1-2	TRBV9	CASSVRKRGEAHTF
TRBJ2-1	TRBV20-1	CSAELGEQFF
TRBJ1-4	TRBV6-5	CASSPTGGVNEKLFF
TRBJ2-7	TRBV21-1	CASYEIGGCAYEQYF
TRBJ2-7	TRBV5-1	CASSLAPGTFSEQYF
TRBJ2-7	TRBV30	CVAGRVYEQYF
TRBJ2-1	TRBV29-1	CSVVAGGSNEQFF
TRBJ2-1	TRBV9	CASSIPGAGGHEQFF
TRBJ2-2	TRBV7-8	CASSLGGSGRTGELFF
TRBJ2-7	TRBV3-1	CASAMGRGSSYEQYF
TRBJ2-3	TRBV5-1	CASSLGLVARTDTRYF
TRBJ1-2	TRBV5-1	CASSLRRVEGLTNYGYTF
TRBJ2-5	TRBV7-9	CASSVFQETQYF
TRBJ1-5	TRBV27	CASSPRTGEQPQHF
TRBJ2-1	TRBV20-1	CSARGRAYNEQFF
TRBJ2-5	TRBV4-2	CASSQGSGLQETQYF
TRBJ1-1	TRBV2	CASSLRLGKNTGAFF
TRBJ1-2	TRBV18	CASSPDRAYGYTF
TRBJ2-1	TRBV6-2/TRBV6-3	CASTGQVPSGRFRDEQFF
TRBJ1-5	TRBV3-1	CASSHGQPNQPQHF
TRBJ2-7	TRBV28	CASSPDIPRDEQYF
TRBJ2-6	TRBV20-1	CSARAGWLSGANVLTF
TRBJ1-1	TRBV3-1	CASSDRPRQTHTEAFF
TRBJ2-7	TRBV6-6	CASSYSAPGTVEQYF
TRBJ1-2	TRBV7-8	CASNPDRFYGYTF